A selection of T cell receptor beta chains follows, all from one sample in a study of post-analysis software for immune sequencing data. TCRdb called the PCR reads again in MiXCR, with one record for every CDR3 protein. The repertoire holds some 690,000 distinct CDR3 sequences, with 55% to 60% as singletons. Sequenced material: blood. These receptors all stem from a girl aged 2 to 10 with multiple sclerosis. Each CDR3 is given with its conserved first and last residue. Each record gives: clone size, J gene, V gene, D gene, CDR3 protein, CDR3 DNA. D genes are given only for firm matches. Expanded clones get a size class; other rows say once, few or many, or leave the size out.

clone size: -
J gene: TRBJ2-6
V gene: TRBV6-2/TRBV6-3
D gene: -
CDR3 protein: CASTYPDRVSGANVLTF
CDR3 DNA: TGTGCCAGCACCTATCCGGACAGAGTCTCTGGGGCCAACGTCCTGACTTTC

clone size: -
J gene: TRBJ2-5
V gene: TRBV5-1
D gene: TRBD1
CDR3 protein: CASSLGTAIERYF
CDR3 DNA: TGCGCCAGCAGCCTCGGGACAGCCATCGAGCGGTACTTC

clone size: -
J gene: TRBJ1-5
V gene: TRBV6-1
D gene: TRBD1
CDR3 protein: CASSRVLQGQWSNQPQHF
CDR3 DNA: TGTGCCAGCAGTCGCGTTCTACAGGGGCAGTGGTCCAATCAGCCCCAGCATTTT

clone size: -
J gene: TRBJ2-7
V gene: TRBV4-1
D gene: -
CDR3 protein: CASSAVANYEQYF
CDR3 DNA: TGCGCCAGCAGTGCGGTAGCGAACTACGAGCAGTACTTC

clone size: -
J gene: TRBJ2-1
V gene: TRBV5-1
D gene: TRBD2
CDR3 protein: CASSNPAGTSGSSEQFF
CDR3 DNA: TGCGCCAGCAGCAACCCTGCCGGGACTAGCGGGAGTAGTGAGCAGTTCTTC

clone size: -
J gene: TRBJ1-1
V gene: TRBV29-1
D gene: -
CDR3 protein: CSVAAGALGRYTEAFF
CDR3 DNA: TGCAGCGTTGCCGCGGGGGCACTTGGTAGGTACACTGAAGCTTTCTTT

clone size: -
J gene: TRBJ1-2
V gene: TRBV5-1
D gene: -
CDR3 protein: CASSLGREAGYTF
CDR3 DNA: TGCGCCAGCAGCTTGGGGCGGGAAGCTGGCTACACCTTC

clone size: -
J gene: TRBJ1-2
V gene: TRBV29-1
D gene: -
CDR3 protein: CTDTVGPQYDGYTF
CDR3 DNA: TGCACAGACACAGTGGGGCCCCAATATGATGGCTACACCTTC

clone size: -
J gene: TRBJ2-1
V gene: TRBV29-1
D gene: TRBD2
CDR3 protein: CSVDKLLALRMNEQFF
CDR3 DNA: TGCAGCGTTGACAAGCTACTAGCGCTTAGGATGAATGAGCAGTTCTTC

clone size: few
J gene: TRBJ2-1
V gene: TRBV10-3
D gene: -
CDR3 protein: CAISHTAGEQFF
CDR3 DNA: TGTGCCATCAGCCATACGGCCGGTGAGCAGTTCTTC

clone size: -
J gene: TRBJ1-5
V gene: TRBV20-1
D gene: -
CDR3 protein: CSALIPSKNQPQHF
CDR3 DNA: TGCAGTGCCCTTATCCCTAGTAAGAATCAGCCCCAGCATTTT

clone size: -
J gene: TRBJ2-1
V gene: TRBV7-2
D gene: -
CDR3 protein: CASSLGPGHKDEQFF
CDR3 DNA: TGTGCCAGCAGCTTAGGTCCGGGACATAAGGATGAGCAGTTCTTC

clone size: few
J gene: TRBJ2-1
V gene: TRBV6-5
D gene: TRBD2
CDR3 protein: CASSYLKTSGYNEQFF
CDR3 DNA: TGTGCCAGCAGTTACCTTAAGACTAGCGGGTACAATGAGCAGTTCTTC

clone size: -
J gene: TRBJ2-1
V gene: TRBV4-1
D gene: TRBD2
CDR3 protein: CASSQEGLAGGHLRDEQFF
CDR3 DNA: TGCGCCAGCAGCCAAGAGGGACTAGCGGGAGGGCACCTTAGGGATGAGCAGTTCTTC

clone size: few
J gene: TRBJ1-2
V gene: TRBV9
D gene: -
CDR3 protein: CASSVAEGPLYGYTF
CDR3 DNA: TGTGCCAGCAGCGTAGCGGAAGGACCCCTCTATGGCTACACCTTC

clone size: -
J gene: TRBJ2-6
V gene: TRBV5-4
D gene: TRBD2
CDR3 protein: CASSRGLAETSGANVLTF
CDR3 DNA: TGTGCCAGCAGCAGGGGACTAGCGGAAACCTCTGGGGCCAACGTCCTGACTTTC

clone size: -
J gene: TRBJ2-7
V gene: TRBV6-5
D gene: -
CDR3 protein: CASSGRQKTSYEQYF
CDR3 DNA: TGTGCCAGCAGTGGCCGACAGAAAACCTCCTACGAGCAGTACTTC

clone size: -
J gene: TRBJ2-3
V gene: TRBV4-3
D gene: TRBD2
CDR3 protein: CASSQGEGGTQYF
CDR3 DNA: TGCGCCAGCAGCCAAGGGGAGGGAGGTACGCAGTATTTT

clone size: -
J gene: TRBJ2-1
V gene: TRBV7-7
D gene: TRBD2
CDR3 protein: CASSSSLAGGRNEQFF
CDR3 DNA: TGTGCTAGCAGCTCATCACTAGCGGGAGGTCGCAACGAGCAGTTCTTC

clone size: -
J gene: TRBJ2-3
V gene: TRBV11-2
D gene: -
CDR3 protein: CASSLGETRGTDTQYF
CDR3 DNA: TGTGCCAGCAGCTTAGGCGAGACTCGGGGCACAGATACGCAGTATTTT

clone size: once
J gene: TRBJ2-2
V gene: TRBV2
D gene: -
CDR3 protein: CASSESGTGNTGELFF
CDR3 DNA: TGTGCCAGCAGTGAGTCCGGGACGGGGAACACCGGGGAGCTGTTTTTT

clone size: -
J gene: TRBJ2-3
V gene: TRBV5-1
D gene: -
CDR3 protein: CASSLSGVDTQYF
CDR3 DNA: TGCGCCAGCAGCTTGTCAGGGGTAGATACGCAGTATTTT

clone size: -
J gene: TRBJ2-5
V gene: TRBV12-3/TRBV12-4
D gene: TRBD2
CDR3 protein: CASSPGVAGDHFQETQYF
CDR3 DNA: TGTGCCAGCAGTCCGGGGGTAGCGGGAGACCATTTCCAAGAGACCCAGTACTTC

clone size: -
J gene: TRBJ2-3
V gene: TRBV5-1
D gene: -
CDR3 protein: CASSAGDTDTQYF
CDR3 DNA: TGCGCCAGCAGCGCTGGGGACACAGATACGCAGTATTTT

clone size: -
J gene: TRBJ2-1
V gene: TRBV20-1
D gene: -
CDR3 protein: CSARPPGAYNEQFF
CDR3 DNA: TGCAGTGCTAGACCTCCGGGGGCGTACAATGAGCAGTTCTTC

clone size: -
J gene: TRBJ2-1
V gene: TRBV20-1
D gene: TRBD2
CDR3 protein: CSASSLTGGHSFDEQFF
CDR3 DNA: TGCAGTGCTAGTAGTTTAACGGGGGGGCATTCCTTTGATGAGCAGTTCTTC

clone size: few
J gene: TRBJ1-2
V gene: TRBV28
D gene: -
CDR3 protein: CASKKYYGYTF
CDR3 DNA: TGTGCCAGCAAGAAATACTATGGCTACACCTTC

clone size: -
J gene: TRBJ2-5
V gene: TRBV7-9
D gene: -
CDR3 protein: CASSSGSYQETQYF
CDR3 DNA: TGTGCCAGCAGCTCCGGGTCGTACCAAGAGACCCAGTACTTC

clone size: -
J gene: TRBJ2-2
V gene: TRBV6-2/TRBV6-3
D gene: -
CDR3 protein: CASRRRKLNTGELFF
CDR3 DNA: TGTGCCAGCAGACGAAGGAAACTCAACACCGGGGAGCTGTTTTTT

clone size: -
J gene: TRBJ1-1
V gene: TRBV6-5
D gene: TRBD1
CDR3 protein: CASSPSWTGPSPAFF
CDR3 DNA: TGTGCCAGCAGTCCCAGTTGGACAGGCCCAAGCCCAGCTTTCTTT

clone size: few
J gene: TRBJ2-7
V gene: TRBV4-1
D gene: -
CDR3 protein: CASSQARTSYEQYF
CDR3 DNA: TGCGCCAGCAGCCAAGCGCGGACTTCCTACGAGCAGTACTTC

clone size: -
J gene: TRBJ2-1
V gene: TRBV6-5
D gene: TRBD2
CDR3 protein: CASSRGSSYNERFF
CDR3 DNA: TGTGCCAGCAGCCGCGGGAGTTCCTACAATGAGCGGTTCTTC

clone size: few
J gene: TRBJ2-1
V gene: TRBV20-1
D gene: -
CDR3 protein: CSARDRRAYNEQFF
CDR3 DNA: TGCAGTGCTAGAGATCGTAGAGCCTACAATGAGCAGTTCTTC

clone size: -
J gene: TRBJ2-1
V gene: TRBV2
D gene: TRBD1
CDR3 protein: CASSRDRASYNEQFF
CDR3 DNA: TGTGCCAGCAGTAGGGACAGGGCGTCCTACAATGAGCAGTTCTTC

clone size: -
J gene: TRBJ2-7
V gene: TRBV6-1
D gene: -
CDR3 protein: CASSEGLRGYEQYF
CDR3 DNA: TGTGCCAGCAGTGAAGGTCTCCGGGGGTACGAGCAGTACTTC

clone size: -
J gene: TRBJ2-5
V gene: TRBV7-2
D gene: TRBD2
CDR3 protein: CASSLSGRAEETQYF
CDR3 DNA: TGTGCCAGCAGCCTTAGCGGGAGGGCCGAAGAGACCCAGTACTTC

clone size: -
J gene: TRBJ1-5
V gene: TRBV28
D gene: TRBD1
CDR3 protein: CASTSPGQGLEGNQPQHF
CDR3 DNA: TGTGCCAGCACCTCCCCAGGACAGGGGTTAGAAGGCAATCAGCCCCAGCATTTT

clone size: -
J gene: TRBJ2-7
V gene: TRBV11-2
D gene: -
CDR3 protein: CASSLVSTYEQYF
CDR3 DNA: TGTGCCAGCAGCTTGGTGTCTACCTACGAGCAGTACTTC

clone size: -
J gene: TRBJ2-5
V gene: TRBV7-9
D gene: -
CDR3 protein: CANRPYYQTQETQYF
CDR3 DNA: TGTGCCAACAGACCCTATTACCAGACACAAGAGACTCAGTACTTC

clone size: -
J gene: TRBJ1-4
V gene: TRBV20-1
D gene: -
CDR3 protein: CSARSTQSEKLFF
CDR3 DNA: TGCAGTGCTAGAAGTACACAGTCTGAAAAACTGTTTTTT

clone size: -
J gene: TRBJ2-3
V gene: TRBV4-1
D gene: -
CDR3 protein: CASSQQVTQYF
CDR3 DNA: TGCGCCAGCAGCCAACAGGTTACGCAGTATTTT

clone size: -
J gene: TRBJ2-2
V gene: TRBV27
D gene: -
CDR3 protein: CASSFGQGRTGELFF
CDR3 DNA: TGTGCCAGCAGTTTTGGCCAGGGAAGGACCGGGGAGCTGTTTTTT

clone size: -
J gene: TRBJ1-5
V gene: TRBV27
D gene: -
CDR3 protein: CASGKGYNQPQHF
CDR3 DNA: TGTGCCAGCGGAAAAGGGTACAATCAGCCCCAGCATTTT

clone size: -
J gene: TRBJ1-4
V gene: TRBV28
D gene: -
CDR3 protein: CASSLEVAEPTANEKRFF
CDR3 DNA: TGTGCCAGCAGTTTGGAAGTGGCGGAGCCTACGGCTAATGAAAAACGGTTTTTT

clone size: -
J gene: TRBJ2-5
V gene: TRBV10-2
D gene: -
CDR3 protein: CASSEDGLARETQYF
CDR3 DNA: TGCGCCAGCAGTGAAGATGGGCTAGCCCGAGAGACCCAGTACTTC

clone size: once
J gene: TRBJ2-7
V gene: TRBV6-6
D gene: TRBD1
CDR3 protein: CASSYGTATYEQYF
CDR3 DNA: TGTGCCAGCAGTTACGGGACAGCTACCTACGAGCAGTACTTC

clone size: -
J gene: TRBJ2-1
V gene: TRBV2
D gene: -
CDR3 protein: CASSEARSYNEQFF
CDR3 DNA: TGTGCCAGCAGTGAAGCCCGATCTTACAATGAGCAGTTCTTC

clone size: -
J gene: TRBJ2-5
V gene: TRBV5-1
D gene: -
CDR3 protein: CASKQGVSQETQYF
CDR3 DNA: TGCGCCAGCAAGCAGGGTGTTAGTCAAGAGACCCAGTACTTC

clone size: -
J gene: TRBJ2-5
V gene: TRBV5-1
D gene: -
CDR3 protein: CASSLDGRAETQYF
CDR3 DNA: TGCGCCAGCAGCTTGGACGGCAGGGCAGAGACCCAGTACTTC

clone size: -
J gene: TRBJ2-3
V gene: TRBV7-9
D gene: -
CDR3 protein: CASSRPGGPGDTQYF
CDR3 DNA: TGTGCCAGCAGCCGTCCCGGGGGTCCGGGAGATACGCAGTATTTT

clone size: -
J gene: TRBJ2-5
V gene: TRBV5-1
D gene: -
CDR3 protein: CASSLVGSQETQYF
CDR3 DNA: TGTGCCAGCAGCTTAGTGGGTAGCCAAGAGACCCAGTACTTC

clone size: few
J gene: TRBJ1-2
V gene: TRBV29-1
D gene: -
CDR3 protein: CSVDNSYGYTF
CDR3 DNA: TGCAGCGTTGACAACAGCTATGGCTACACCTTC

clone size: once
J gene: TRBJ1-4
V gene: TRBV7-9
D gene: -
CDR3 protein: CASSSPTRQAMNEKLFF
CDR3 DNA: TGTGCCAGCAGCTCACCTACGAGACAGGCCATGAATGAAAAACTGTTTTTT